Below, 17 T cell receptor beta chains from the same sample are listed, as sequenced in a study of T cell responses to AZD1222 COVID-19 vaccine. Sequenced by immunoSEQ multiplex PCR; TCRdb stores in-frame clones only, minus some. The sample has roughly 100,000 clones; around 90% are singletons. Sample: peripheral blood, taken on day 0 of AZD1222 vaccination. The receptor set was obtained from an adult in good health.

The genes are TRBV28 and TRBJ1-5, with D tentatively TRBD1 (6 bases). V lost 6 bases and J 6 bases, leaving 9 bases between the germline ends. The CDR3 has 12 amino acids. Germline V gives CDR1 MDHEN, CDR2 SYDVKM. This CDR3 is CASRQGGQPQHF. The CDR3 bases are TGTGCCAGCAGACAGGGAGGTCAGCCCCAGCATTTT.

This chain connects TRBV28 to TRBJ2-7; 10 bases are shared with TRBD1. This CDR3 has 15 residues. Germline values: CDR1 MDHEN, CDR2 SYDVKM. Trimming cost V 4 bases and J 2 bases; bases outside gene matches: 5. CDR3 coding DNA: TGTGCCAGCAGTTCGCCTGGACAGGGGGCCTACGAGCAGTACTTC. It translates to CASSSPGQGAYEQYF.

This chain joins TRBV28 and TRBJ1-4; perhaps TRBD1 as D (5 bases). V was clipped by 6 bases and J by 5 bases, with 16 bases between them. CDR3 length equals 15 residues. The germline CDR1 and CDR2 sequences are MDHEN and SYDVKM. CDR3 amino acids: CASRAPGPLNEKLFF. DNA for the CDR3: TGTGCCAGCAGGGCCCCGGGACCTTTAAATGAAAAACTGTTTTTT.

The J gene is TRBJ2-1, the V gene TRBV4-1, with 7 nucleotides matching TRBD1. In germline, CDR1 is MGHRA, CDR2 YSYEKL. Losses at the gene ends were 1 base for V and 8 bases for J; bases not matched to a gene: 5. There are 14 residues in the CDR3. This CDR3 is CASSQAQGIDEQFF. The CDR3 nucleotides read TGCGCCAGCAGCCAAGCACAGGGGATCGATGAGCAGTTCTTC.

This rearrangement joins TRBV28 to TRBJ1-5, with D possibly TRBD1 on 5 matching bases. Germline assignment: CDR1 MDHEN and CDR2 SYDVKM. The CDR3 contains 11 residues. V lost 8 bases, J lost 7 bases, and 9 bases lay in between. The CDR3 is CASPGAQPQHF. The CDR3 region has the DNA TGTGCCAGCCCCGGGGCGCAGCCCCAGCATTTT.

The genes are TRBV7-9 and TRBJ1-3; D uncertain. V dropped 5 bases and J dropped 4 bases, with 6 bases sitting between them. The germline gives CDR1 SEHNR, CDR2 FQNEAQ (reference sequence). The CDR3 sequence is 12 residues long. CDR3 bases: TGTGCCAGCAGCCCCCCCGGAAACACCATATATTTT. Its translation: CASSPPGNTIYF.

The rearrangement uses TRBV2 and TRBJ2-6; 9 bases fit TRBD1. J was trimmed by 1 base and V by 3 bases; bases with no gene match: 4. In germline, CDR1 is SNHLY, CDR2 FYNNEI. CDR3 length: 17 residues. The CDR3 is CASSDSDRGSGANVLTF. The CDR3 DNA sequence: TGTGCCAGCAGTGATTCGGACAGGGGATCTGGGGCCAACGTCCTGACTTTC.

This rearrangement joins TRBV7-9 to TRBJ2-7; D ambiguous. V was cut by 2 bases and J by 6 bases, with 11 bases left in between. This CDR3 spans 13 amino acids. Germline lookup yields CDR1 SEHNR and CDR2 FQNEAQ (reference sequence). Written as DNA, the CDR3 is TGTGCCAGCAGCTTAATGGCAGGTCGCGAGCAGTACTTC. Protein sequence: CASSLMAGREQYF.

This chain links TRBV19 with TRBJ2-3; TRBD2 matches 15 bases. Germline V gene lookup returns CDR1 LNHDA and CDR2 SQIVND (reference sequence). V shed 9 bases and J 0 bases; nucleotides not matched to a gene: 4. This CDR3 is built from 16 residues. CDR3 in DNA: TGTGCCAGCGGACTAGCGGGAGGGGCTAGCACAGATACGCAGTATTTT. Translation: CASGLAGGASTDTQYF.

The chain employs TRBV7-9 and TRBJ2-7, with 10 bases lining up with TRBD1. In germline, CDR1 is SEHNR, CDR2 FQNEAQ (reference sequence). The CDR3 totals 15 residues. V trimming: 5 bases; J trimming: 2 bases; junction bases outside the gene matches: 6. CDR3 protein: CASSLRQGATYEQYF. In nucleotides, the CDR3 is TGTGCCAGCAGCCTCCGACAGGGGGCCACCTACGAGCAGTACTTC.

CDR3 sequence reads: CASSQAPPGNEQYF. CDR3 nucleotides: TGCGCCAGCAGCCAAGCACCCCCAGGGAACGAGCAGTACTTC. V and J are TRBV4-1 and TRBJ2-7; D perhaps matches TRBD1 (5 bases). V shed 1 base and J shed 5 bases, with 12 bases lying between them. This CDR3 spans 14 amino acids. Germline V gene sequence: CDR1 MGHRA, CDR2 YSYEKL.

The CDR3 DNA reads as TGTGCCACCAGTGGTTCGGGACGGACTAGCAATCAGCCCCAGCATTTT. This encodes CATSGSGRTSNQPQHF. The chain recombines TRBV24-1 with TRBJ1-5; a possible D gene is TRBD1 (5 bases). V lost 5 bases and J lost 0, with 13 bases in between. Germline assignment: CDR1 KGHDR and CDR2 SFDVKD. The CDR3 loop spans 16 amino acids.

V usage is TRBV28 and J usage is TRBJ2-7, with 11 bases that match TRBD2. CDR1 is MDHEN and CDR2 is SYDVKM in the germline V gene. J was trimmed by 2 bases and V by 5 bases; bases with no gene match: 5. The CDR3 loop spans 15 amino acids. The chain's CDR3 is CASSPASGGPYEQYF. In DNA, the CDR3 is TGTGCCAGCAGTCCCGCTAGCGGGGGGCCCTACGAGCAGTACTTC.

Concerning this clone: Other DNA sequences of this sample code for an identical CDR3. The gene calls are TRBV29-1 and TRBJ2-7; D not certain. The length of the CDR3 is 11 residues. Trimming took off 7 bases at V and 0 bases at J, with 7 bases between the two ends. The germline gives CDR1 SQVTM, CDR2 ANQGSEA. CDR3: CSASSSYEQYF. The CDR3 DNA reads as TGCAGCGCGTCAAGCTCCTACGAGCAGTACTTC.

The genes are TRBV7-2 and TRBJ2-5, with 10 bases matching TRBD2. Germline V gives CDR1 SGHTA, CDR2 FQGNSA. The CDR3 runs 14 residues. The V gene end was trimmed by 6 bases and the J gene end by 5 bases; junction bases not matched to a gene: 6. This chain's CDR3 is CASSASGSTETQYF. CDR3 sequence (DNA): TGTGCCAGCAGTGCTAGCGGGAGTACGGAGACCCAGTACTTC.

This chain connects TRBV9 to TRBJ2-7, with D tentatively TRBD1 (5 bases). The CDR3 sequence is 14 residues long. Trimming stripped 0 bases from V and 2 bases from J, with 9 bases between. Germline CDR1 is SGDLS and CDR2 is YYNGEE. The DNA for the CDR3 is TGTGCCAGCAGCGTAGGGACAAAAACCTACGAGCAGTACTTC. This codes for CASSVGTKTYEQYF. The full variable domain, in which reference TRBV9 and TRBJ2-7 provide the parts outside the CDR3, is DSGVTQTPKHLITATGQRVTLRCSPRSGDLSVYWYQQSLDQGLQFLIQYYNGEERAKGNILERFSAQQFPDLHSELNLSSLELGDSALYFCASSVGTKTYEQYFGPGTRLTVT.

CDR3 residues: CASSLNGGTGELFF. The CDR3 region has the DNA TGTGCCAGCAGTCTCAACGGGGGCACCGGGGAGCTGTTTTTT. This rearrangement joins TRBV6-5 to TRBJ2-2; tentative D call: TRBD2 (6 bases). The germline CDR1 and CDR2 sequences are MNHEY and SVGAGI. V was trimmed by 5 bases and J by 4 bases, leaving 11 bases between them. There are 14 residues in the CDR3.